Listed below are T cell receptor beta chains from one sample, sequenced in a study of blood T cells in healthy people across ages. MiXCR, run by TCRdb on the 5' RACE reads, gives a single entry per CDR3 protein. The table records around 1,500,000 distinct CDR3 sequences, around 39% of them present only once. Sequenced sample: blood. Receptors were obtained from a woman between 18 and 30 years old in good health. Both conserved end residues are part of each CDR3. Each record gives: clone size, D gene, V gene, J gene, CDR3 DNA, CDR3 protein. The D gene is left open where the match is weak. Expanded clones get a size class; other rows say once, few or many, or leave the size out.

size: few
D: TRBD1
V: TRBV2
J: TRBJ1-2
DNA: TGTGCAGCCCTTGACAGGGGAGACGGCTACACCTTC
CDR3: CAALDRGDGYTF

size: once
D: NA
V: TRBV29-1
J: TRBJ1-5
DNA: TGCAGCGTTCAAGAAGGCAATCAGCCCCAGCATTTT
CDR3: CSVQEGNQPQHF

size: NA
D: NA
V: TRBV6-2/TRBV6-3
J: TRBJ1-5
DNA: TGTGCCAGCAGCAGGAGGGGGGGGGATCAGCCCCAGCATTTT
CDR3: CASSRRGGDQPQHF

size: few
D: TRBD2
V: TRBV7-2
J: TRBJ2-7
DNA: TGTGCCAGCAGCTCCCCGATCACGGGACTAGCGGGAGACGAGCAGTACTTC
CDR3: CASSSPITGLAGDEQYF

size: few
D: TRBD1
V: TRBV28
J: TRBJ1-2
DNA: TGTGCCAGCAGGGGACAGGGTCATATTAACTATGGCTACACCTTC
CDR3: CASRGQGHINYGYTF

size: NA
D: NA
V: TRBV20-1
J: TRBJ2-5
DNA: TGCAGTGCTAGAGATCCTAACCAAGAGACCCAGTACTTC
CDR3: CSARDPNQETQYF

size: NA
D: NA
V: TRBV21-1
J: TRBJ2-7
DNA: TGTGCCAGCAGCCCACCTGGGGGCAGGGAGAGTTACGAGCAGTACTTC
CDR3: CASSPPGGRESYEQYF

size: NA
D: NA
V: TRBV28
J: TRBJ1-1
DNA: TGTGCCAGCAGTATAGGGGTTAGGGCTGAAGCTTTCTTT
CDR3: CASSIGVRAEAFF

size: few
D: TRBD1
V: TRBV29-1
J: TRBJ2-5
DNA: TGCAGCGTTGAGGACAGGGGCGATGAGCAGTACTTC
CDR3: CSVEDRGDEQYF

size: few
D: NA
V: TRBV6-5
J: TRBJ1-6
DNA: TGTGCCAGCAGTACCCACCGCGGCGCGAATTCACCCCTCCACTTT
CDR3: CASSTHRGANSPLHF

size: NA
D: NA
V: TRBV28
J: TRBJ2-1
DNA: TGTGCCAGCAGTGCATCTAGCGCCGGAGCGAATGAGCAGTTCTTC
CDR3: CASSASSAGANEQFF

size: NA
D: NA
V: TRBV30
J: TRBJ2-3
DNA: TGTGCCTGGAGTTACGGTAGCACAGATACGCAGTATTTT
CDR3: CAWSYGSTDTQYF

size: once
D: NA
V: TRBV6-5
J: TRBJ2-3
DNA: TGTGCCAGCAGTTACCTCGAGGGGGGCAGGGGCATCACAGATACGCAGTATTTT
CDR3: CASSYLEGGRGITDTQYF

size: few
D: TRBD2
V: TRBV7-9
J: TRBJ2-7
DNA: TGTGCCAGCAGCTTCCCGGGGGGACCCTACGAGCAGTACTTC
CDR3: CASSFPGGPYEQYF

size: NA
D: NA
V: TRBV10-3
J: TRBJ1-6
DNA: TGTGCCATCAGTGAATGGGGCTGGGATTCACCCCTCCACTTT
CDR3: CAISEWGWDSPLHF

size: NA
D: NA
V: TRBV12-3/TRBV12-4
J: TRBJ1-3
DNA: TGTGCCAGCATGAGCATGGGAAACACCATATATTTT
CDR3: CASMSMGNTIYF

size: NA
D: TRBD2
V: TRBV10-3
J: TRBJ2-1
DNA: TGTGCCATCAGGGGGACTAGCGGGAGTAATGAGCAGTTCTTC
CDR3: CAIRGTSGSNEQFF

size: few
D: TRBD2
V: TRBV5-1
J: TRBJ2-1
DNA: TGCGCCAGCAGCCTCGGACTAGCGGGAGGGCTTACCTACAATGAGCAGTTCTTC
CDR3: CASSLGLAGGLTYNEQFF

size: NA
D: NA
V: TRBV12-5
J: TRBJ2-3
DNA: TGTGCTAGTGGTGTCCCTAACCTAGGAGGTACGCAGTATTTT
CDR3: CASGVPNLGGTQYF

size: few
D: TRBD2
V: TRBV6-2/TRBV6-3
J: TRBJ2-1
DNA: TGTGCCAGCAGACTGGGACTAGCGTCAGGCGATGAGCAGTTCTTC
CDR3: CASRLGLASGDEQFF

size: NA
D: NA
V: TRBV7-8
J: TRBJ2-5
DNA: TGTGCCAGCAGCTCGGGAAGAGGGGAGTTACAAGAAACCCAGTACTTC
CDR3: CASSSGRGELQETQYF

size: NA
D: TRBD1
V: TRBV10-3
J: TRBJ2-5
DNA: TGTGCCATCATGGGGACAGGGGGGGTCAATGAGCAGTACTTC
CDR3: CAIMGTGGVNEQYF

size: NA
D: NA
V: TRBV11-2
J: TRBJ1-1
DNA: TGTGCCAGCAGCCCGGACTGGGGGACACCGAACACTGAAGCTTTCTTT
CDR3: CASSPDWGTPNTEAFF

size: NA
D: NA
V: TRBV2
J: TRBJ1-5
DNA: TGTGCCAGCAGAATCGACAGTTTTAATCAGCCCCAGCATTTT
CDR3: CASRIDSFNQPQHF

size: NA
D: TRBD1
V: TRBV7-9
J: TRBJ1-2
DNA: TGTGCCAGCAGCCCGAGAGGGGGCTTCGTCTATGGCTACACCTTC
CDR3: CASSPRGGFVYGYTF

size: NA
D: TRBD2
V: TRBV2
J: TRBJ2-5
DNA: TGTGCCAGCAGTGATTCGGGACTAGCGGGAGGGCGATCGTACTTC
CDR3: CASSDSGLAGGRSYF

size: few
D: NA
V: TRBV10-3
J: TRBJ2-7
DNA: TGTGCCATCAGGGGACTTAACGAGCAGTACTTC
CDR3: CAIRGLNEQYF

size: NA
D: TRBD2
V: TRBV2
J: TRBJ2-7
DNA: TGTGCCAGCAGTGAAATGGCTAGCGGGACGGCCGAGCAGTACTTC
CDR3: CASSEMASGTAEQYF

size: NA
D: NA
V: TRBV7-3
J: TRBJ2-7
DNA: TGTGCCAGCAGCCCAGGGGGGGAGTACGAGCAGTACTTC
CDR3: CASSPGGEYEQYF

size: NA
D: NA
V: TRBV20-1
J: TRBJ1-1
DNA: TGCAGTGCTGACGGGGGGAGGGCTATGAACACTGAAGCTTTCTTT
CDR3: CSADGGRAMNTEAFF

size: NA
D: TRBD1
V: TRBV12-3/TRBV12-4
J: TRBJ1-2
DNA: TGTGCCAGCAGTCCTCACTCAAGGACAGGGGGCTACACCTTC
CDR3: CASSPHSRTGGYTF

size: NA
D: TRBD1
V: TRBV27
J: TRBJ1-1
DNA: TGTGCCAGCAGCCGTGGGACAGGGTGGGGGAACACTGAAGCTTTCTTT
CDR3: CASSRGTGWGNTEAFF

size: NA
D: NA
V: TRBV5-1
J: TRBJ1-1
DNA: TGCGCCAGCAGCTTACAGTCGGGGAACACTGAAGCTTTCTTT
CDR3: CASSLQSGNTEAFF

size: NA
D: NA
V: TRBV10-2
J: TRBJ2-7
DNA: TGCGCCAGCAGTAACCGCGAGCAGTACTTC
CDR3: CASSNREQYF

size: few
D: TRBD1
V: TRBV28
J: TRBJ2-7
DNA: TGTGCCAGCAGTTCCCACGGGACAGGAAAACCCTACGAGCAGTACTTC
CDR3: CASSSHGTGKPYEQYF

size: NA
D: NA
V: TRBV6-8
J: TRBJ2-7
DNA: TGTGCCAGCAGCGAAGACCGGGAAGGCACCGAGCAGTACTTC
CDR3: CASSEDREGTEQYF

size: NA
D: TRBD1
V: TRBV29-1
J: TRBJ2-1
DNA: TGCAGCGTTGCACCGGGACAGGCGTACAATGAGCAGTTCTTC
CDR3: CSVAPGQAYNEQFF

size: NA
D: NA
V: TRBV20-1
J: TRBJ1-1
DNA: TGCAGTGCTAGGAAGGGACCCACTGAAGCTTTCTTT
CDR3: CSARKGPTEAFF

size: few
D: NA
V: TRBV2
J: TRBJ1-1
DNA: TGTGCCAGCAGTAAGAACAGGGACACTGAAGCTTTCTTT
CDR3: CASSKNRDTEAFF

size: NA
D: NA
V: TRBV5-1
J: TRBJ1-4
DNA: TGCGCCAGCAGCTTCAGCCGGGGTAATGAAAAACTGTTTTTT
CDR3: CASSFSRGNEKLFF

size: NA
D: NA
V: TRBV19
J: TRBJ1-6
DNA: TGTGCCAGTTCTCGGCAGGGCCCACCTAATTCACCCCTCCACTTT
CDR3: CASSRQGPPNSPLHF

size: few
D: NA
V: TRBV7-9
J: TRBJ1-2
DNA: TGTGCCAGCAGCCACCGGACTGTCTATGGCTACACCTTC
CDR3: CASSHRTVYGYTF